These 3 T cell receptor beta chains originate from one sample sequenced in a study of metastatic and nonmetastatic thyroid tumors. No treatment of any kind had been given to any patient before thyroid surgery. TCRdb re-processed the PCR reads through MiXCR. The profile shows about 35,000 clones, around 28% of them singletons. The sample was blood. These receptors all stem from a female donor with papillary thyroid cancer or a benign thyroid nodule (not recorded which). Some clones in this sample may be carry-over from other donors' samples.

This clone was observed once. The junction and the germline gene differ at one end; a read error may be behind it. V and J are TRBV11-1 and TRBJ2-1; a possible D gene is TRBD1 (5 bases). Germline CDR1 and CDR2: SGHAT and FQDESV (reference sequence). This CDR3 contains 15 residues. Here the CDR3 reads CASSVGATIYNELFF. In DNA, the CDR3 is TGTGCCAGCAGCGTAGGGGCGACAATCTACAATGAGCTGTTCTTC.

This clone has at least ten counts. This chain uses TRBV20-1 with TRBJ2-5, with TRBD2 matching 9 bases. The V and J ends lost 6 bases and 10 bases, in that order; junction bases with no gene match: 9. The germline CDR1 and CDR2 sequences are DFQATT and SNEGSKA (reference sequence). The CDR3 totals 12 residues. CDR3 loop: CSAVDNSGGQYF. The CDR3 DNA follows: TGCAGTGCGGTCGACAATAGCGGGGGCCAGTACTTC.

By share of the sample, this clone is medium-sized. This rearrangement joins TRBV12-3 or TRBV12-4 to TRBJ2-1; 7 nucleotides agree with TRBD2. The CDR3 spans 15 residues. V gave up 1 base and J gave up 5 bases; unmatched junction bases: 5. CDR3 region: CASSLGRGYDNEQFF. The CDR3 nucleotides read TGTGCCAGCAGTTTAGGGCGGGGGTATGACAATGAGCAGTTCTTC.